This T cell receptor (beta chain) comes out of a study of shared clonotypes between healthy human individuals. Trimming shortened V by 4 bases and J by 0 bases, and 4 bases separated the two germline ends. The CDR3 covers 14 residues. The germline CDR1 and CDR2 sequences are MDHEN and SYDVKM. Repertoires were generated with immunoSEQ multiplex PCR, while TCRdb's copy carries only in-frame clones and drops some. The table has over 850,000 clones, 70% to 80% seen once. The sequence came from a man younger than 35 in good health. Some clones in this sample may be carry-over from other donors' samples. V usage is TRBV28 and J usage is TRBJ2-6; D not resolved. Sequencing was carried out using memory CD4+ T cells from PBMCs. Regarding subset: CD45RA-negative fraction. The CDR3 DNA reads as TGTGCCAGCAGTTCTTACTCTGGGGCCAACGTCCTGACTTTC. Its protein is CASSSYSGANVLTF.